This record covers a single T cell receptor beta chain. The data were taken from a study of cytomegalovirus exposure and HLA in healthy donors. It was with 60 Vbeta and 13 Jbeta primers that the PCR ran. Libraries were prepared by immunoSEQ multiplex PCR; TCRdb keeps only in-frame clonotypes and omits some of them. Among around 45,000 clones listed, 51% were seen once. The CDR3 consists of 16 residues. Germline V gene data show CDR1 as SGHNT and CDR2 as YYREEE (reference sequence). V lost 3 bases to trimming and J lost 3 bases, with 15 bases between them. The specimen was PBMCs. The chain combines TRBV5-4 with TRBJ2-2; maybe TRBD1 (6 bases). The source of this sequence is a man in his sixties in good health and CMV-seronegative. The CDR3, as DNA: TGTGCCAGCAGCTCCTTTTTGGGGACACACACCGGGGAGCTGTTTTTT. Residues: CASSSFLGTHTGELFF.